This T cell receptor (beta chain) was recovered during a study of shared clonotypes between healthy human individuals. The CDR3 extends over 14 amino acids. From germline, CDR1 is MDHEN and CDR2 SYDVKM. V was clipped by 7 bases and J by 6 bases; unmatched bases: 8. Using ten immunoSEQ deep assay plates, investigators sequenced unsorted PBMC DNA. The protocol was immunoSEQ multiplex PCR, while the TCRdb copy is restricted to in-frame clones and leaves out a portion. Of roughly 500,000 clones in the sample, 76% were seen once. The receptor was isolated from a woman in her 40s in good health. Some clones in this sample may be carry-over from other donors' samples. Sequencing used PBMCs. V and J are TRBV28 and TRBJ1-5; 8 bases are a match to TRBD1. DNA for the CDR3: TGTGCCAGCAATATCCCAGGGGGCCGTCAGCCCCAGCATTTT. It yields the protein CASNIPGGRQPQHF.